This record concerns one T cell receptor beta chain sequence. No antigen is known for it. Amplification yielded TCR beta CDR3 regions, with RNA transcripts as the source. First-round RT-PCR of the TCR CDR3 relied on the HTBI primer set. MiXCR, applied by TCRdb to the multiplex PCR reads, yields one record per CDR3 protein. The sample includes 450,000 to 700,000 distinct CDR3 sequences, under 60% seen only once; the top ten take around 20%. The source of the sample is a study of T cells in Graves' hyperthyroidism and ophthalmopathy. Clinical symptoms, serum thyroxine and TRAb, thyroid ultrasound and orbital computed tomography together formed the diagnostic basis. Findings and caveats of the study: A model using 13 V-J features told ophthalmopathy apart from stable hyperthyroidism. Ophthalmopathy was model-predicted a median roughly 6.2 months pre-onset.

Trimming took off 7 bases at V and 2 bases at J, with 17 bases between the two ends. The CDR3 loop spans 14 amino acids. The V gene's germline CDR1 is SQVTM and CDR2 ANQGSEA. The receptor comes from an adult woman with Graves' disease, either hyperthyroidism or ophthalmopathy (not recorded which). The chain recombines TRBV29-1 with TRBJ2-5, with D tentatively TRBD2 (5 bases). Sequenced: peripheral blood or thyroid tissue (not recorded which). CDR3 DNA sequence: TGCAGCGCTGGACTTGCTTTGGGGCAAGAGACCCAGTACTTC. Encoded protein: CSAGLALGQETQYF.